The 30 T cell receptor beta chains reported below all come from one sample, sequenced in a study of tissue T cells after allogeneic stem cell transplantation. The data were produced by immunoSEQ multiplex PCR, yet TCRdb's version contains in-frame clones alone and is incomplete. The sample contains under 7,000 clones, about three quarters of which appear only once. Sequencing was performed on tissue from the rectum, taken at autopsy. The source of these receptors is a woman aged 18-49 years with breast cancer.

This clone has a handful of counts. The chain couples TRBV7-2 to TRBJ2-1; D is perhaps TRBD2 (6 bases). Germline V gene lookup returns CDR1 SGHTA and CDR2 FQGNSA. The CDR3 length is 12 residues. V was trimmed by 2 bases and J by 11 bases, leaving 10 bases between them. The CDR3 spells CASSLPGSKQFF. The CDR3 region has the DNA TGTGCCAGCAGCTTACCCGGGAGTAAGCAGTTCTTC. The full variable domain, with the rest looked up from reference TRBV7-2 and TRBJ2-1, is GAGVSQSPSNKVTEKGKDVELRCDPISGHTALYWYRQSLGQGLEFLIYFQGNSAPDKSGLPSDRFSAERTGGSVSTLTIQRTQQEDSAVYLCASSLPGSKQFFGPGTRLTVL.

The chain uses TRBV13 and TRBJ2-7; D is undetermined. The CDR3 is made up of 13 amino acids. Trimming shortened V by 1 base and J by 2 bases, and 6 bases separated the two germline ends. CDR1 and CDR2 (germline): PRHDT, FYEKMQ (reference sequence). For the CDR3, the DNA is TGTGCCAGCAGCTTAGACCAGGCCTACGAGCAGTACTTC. Translation: CASSLDQAYEQYF.

V and J are TRBV12-5 and TRBJ1-1, with a weak D call TRBD1 (6 bases). The germline V and J ends were trimmed by 0 bases and 13 bases, with 21 bases remaining between them. This CDR3 region has 15 residues. Germline V lookup: CDR1 LGHNT, CDR2 FRNRAP. Here the CDR3 DNA reads TGTGCTAGTGGTTTGGTACCGGGGGCCACAGGGAACGTTTTCTTT. This codes for CASGLVPGATGNVFF.

The rearrangement uses TRBV2 and TRBJ2-2, with 9 positions matching TRBD1. Germline trimming cut 6 bases from V and 7 bases from J; bases unmatched to any gene: 9. Germline loops: CDR1 SNHLY, CDR2 FYNNEI. The CDR3 is 15 residues long. In DNA, the CDR3 is TGTGCCAGCAGAGGGAAGAGGACAGGGGACGGGGAGCTGTTTTTT. This sequence encodes CASRGKRTGDGELFF.

This clone came up a few times. V is TRBV4-2 and J is TRBJ2-3; unclear D gene. The CDR3 runs 15 residues. Trimming took 6 bases from V and 0 from J, leaving 13 bases between them. Germline-derived CDR1 and CDR2 are LGHNA and YNFKEQ. The chain's CDR3 is CASRMTAESTDTQYF. As DNA, the CDR3 is TGTGCCAGCAGGATGACTGCCGAAAGCACAGATACGCAGTATTTT.

This chain joins TRBV12-3 or TRBV12-4 and TRBJ2-1; tentatively, D is TRBD2 (5 bases). The CDR3 runs to 12 residues. V lost 3 bases, J lost 9 bases, and 9 bases lay in between. CDR3 region: CASSFVGVEQFF. The CDR3 DNA sequence: TGTGCCAGCAGTTTCGTCGGGGTTGAGCAGTTCTTC.

The J gene is TRBJ2-3, the V gene TRBV9; TRBD2 aligns across 7 bases. With 4 bases clipped from V and 8 bases from J, the junction kept 13 bases outside the gene matches. The CDR3 runs to 15 residues. Germline CDR1 reads SGDLS; CDR2 reads YYNGEE. The chain's CDR3 is CASSSSTSFRLTQYF. The DNA for the CDR3 is TGTGCCAGCAGCTCCTCGACTAGCTTCAGGCTTACGCAGTATTTT.

The rearrangement uses TRBV30 and TRBJ1-2, with D unresolved. CDR1 and CDR2 (germline): GTSNPN, SVGIG (reference sequence). The V end was cut by 8 bases, the J end by 7 bases, with 23 bases between. The CDR3 runs to 14 residues. CDR3 residues: CARKEQWGLGGYTF. CDR3 in DNA: TGTGCCCGCAAGGAGCAATGGGGATTGGGTGGCTACACCTTC.

This clone was observed a handful of times. V and J are TRBV28 and TRBJ2-1; D ambiguous. The CDR3 consists of 14 residues. In germline, CDR1 is MDHEN, CDR2 SYDVKM. V was clipped by 10 bases and J by 8 bases, with 21 bases between them. The CDR3 DNA is TGTGCCACCCTCTCGGATGGGCGTGACTATGAGCAGTTCTTC. Protein sequence: CATLSDGRDYEQFF.

The chain combines TRBV5-4 with TRBJ1-1; D remains unclear. The V gene lost 3 bases and the J gene lost 4 bases, with 16 bases spanning the gap. Germline CDR1 is SGHNT and CDR2 is YYREEE (reference sequence). The CDR3 contains 15 residues. CDR3 bases: TGTGCCAGCAGCTCCTCCCGGGAAGCGTCCACTGAAGCTTTCTTT. As protein: CASSSSREASTEAFF.

This clone was seen only a few times. The chain carries TRBV28 and TRBJ2-3; D remains ambiguous. The germline V and J ends were trimmed by 5 bases and 3 bases, with 9 bases remaining between them. Per the germline V gene, CDR1 is MDHEN and CDR2 is SYDVKM. The CDR3 runs 13 residues. CDR3 loop: CASSLSGTDTQYF. As DNA, the CDR3 is TGTGCCAGCAGTCTGTCCGGGACAGATACGCAGTATTTT. Full variable domain (missing parts from reference TRBV28 and TRBJ2-3): DVKVTQSSRYLVKRTGEKVFLECVQDMDHENMFWYRQDPGLGLRLIYFSYDVKMKEKGDIPEGYSVSREKKERFSLILESASTNQTSMYLCASSLSGTDTQYFGPGTRLTVL.

This clone was counted once. This chain uses TRBV29-1 with TRBJ1-2; the match to TRBD1 covers 7 bases. The CDR3 is 11 residues long. J gave up 4 bases and V 4 bases, and 0 bases lay outside the gene matches. The germline gives CDR1 SQVTM, CDR2 ANQGSEA. The CDR3 nucleotides are TGCAGCGTTGGGACAGGCTATGGCTACACCTTC. Its translation: CSVGTGYGYTF.

The chain is built from TRBV24-1 and TRBJ1-2, with a possible D match to TRBD1 (6 bases). Between the trimmed V and J ends, which lost 4 bases and 4 bases, there was a span of 12 bases. This CDR3 is built from 14 residues. Germline V CDR1 and CDR2: KGHDR, SFDVKD. The chain's CDR3 is CATSEPTGTYGYTF. The CDR3 DNA reads TGTGCCACCAGTGAACCAACAGGGACCTATGGCTACACCTTC.

The chain links TRBV6-6 to TRBJ1-5; unclear D gene. The V gene's germline CDR1 is MNHNY and CDR2 SVGAGI (reference sequence). The germline V and J ends were trimmed by 7 bases and 0 bases, with 13 bases remaining between them. The length of the CDR3 is 15 residues. The CDR3 DNA is TGTGCCAGCACCCCCCGACACCTTAGCAATCAGCCCCAGCATTTT. Protein product: CASTPRHLSNQPQHF.

The chain is built from TRBV30 and TRBJ1-5, with 7 bases lining up with TRBD1. This CDR3 region has 13 residues. Per the germline V gene, CDR1 is GTSNPN and CDR2 is SVGIG (reference sequence). The V segment lost 2 bases and the J segment 4 bases; nucleotides outside the gene matches: 2. This chain's CDR3 is CAWSYRGNQPQHF. Written as DNA, the CDR3 is TGTGCCTGGAGTTACAGGGGTAATCAGCCCCAGCATTTT.

The chain uses TRBV18 and TRBJ1-2, with a possible D match to TRBD1 (5 bases). Per the germline V gene, CDR1 is KGHSH and CDR2 is LQKENI. The V end lost 4 bases, the J end lost 11 bases, and 23 bases lay between the germline ends. The CDR3 covers 15 residues. The CDR3 DNA follows: TGTGCCAGCTCACTTTTAAGTCAGGGTCAATCGGAATACACCTTC. Amino acids: CASSLLSQGQSEYTF.

This clone has more than one count but fewer than ten. This chain connects TRBV7-9 to TRBJ2-5; D is perhaps TRBD2 (5 bases). The length of the CDR3 is 14 residues. Germline assignment: CDR1 SEHNR and CDR2 FQNEAQ (reference sequence). Trimming stripped 1 base from V and 5 bases from J, with 11 bases between. For the CDR3, the DNA is TGTGCCAGCAGCTTAGGCGGACTCTTGGAGACCCAGTACTTC. As protein: CASSLGGLLETQYF.

This chain joins TRBV12-3 or TRBV12-4 and TRBJ2-1, with unresolved D. Trimming removed 3 bases from V and 4 bases from J, with 7 bases in between. The CDR3 spans 13 residues. CDR3 region: CASSFDGYNEQFF. The CDR3 region has the DNA TGTGCCAGCAGTTTTGACGGTTACAATGAGCAGTTCTTC.

The chain carries TRBV20-1 and TRBJ1-2, with D possibly matching TRBD1 (5 bases). Trimming shortened V by 4 bases and J by 2 bases, and 5 bases separated the two germline ends. Germline V gene data show CDR1 as DFQATT and CDR2 as SNEGSKA (reference sequence). CDR3 length: 11 amino acids. CDR3 nucleotides: TGCAGTGCTACAGGGAACTATGGCTACACCTTC. It codes for CSATGNYGYTF.

The chain links TRBV6-2 or TRBV6-3 to TRBJ1-5, with 10 bases aligning to TRBD1. The V gene's germline CDR1 is MNHEY and CDR2 SVGEGT. The CDR3 covers 17 residues. V dropped 0 bases and J dropped 0; count of bases not matched to a gene: 2. The CDR3 DNA sequence: TGTGCCAGCAGTTACTCGACAGGGGGCCGTAGCAATCAGCCCCAGCATTTT. This codes for CASSYSTGGRSNQPQHF.

This clone was counted a few times. The chain has TRBV7-9 and TRBJ2-7; D is possibly TRBD1 (5 bases). Trimming took 7 bases from V and 7 from J, leaving 17 bases between them. The CDR3 covers 13 residues. Germline V gene sequence: CDR1 SEHNR, CDR2 FQNEAQ (reference sequence). This CDR3 reads CASTQTERVEQYF. The CDR3 coding sequence is TGTGCCAGCACCCAGACAGAACGCGTGGAGCAGTACTTC. The entire variable domain, with the rest obtained from reference TRBV7-9 and TRBJ2-7, is as follows: DTGVSQNPRHKITKRGQNVTFRCDPISEHNRLYWYRQTLGQGPEFLTYFQNEAQLEKSRLLSDRFSAERPKGSFSTLEIQRTEQGDSAMYLCASTQTERVEQYFGPGTRLTVT.

J is TRBJ1-6 and V is TRBV28; D not certain. Germline V lookup: CDR1 MDHEN, CDR2 SYDVKM. V lost 3 bases and J lost 7, with 13 bases in between. CDR3 length: 15 residues. CDR3 sequence (DNA): TGTGCCAGCAGTTTGGAGGGAGGTCGCAATTCACCCCTCCACTTT. This sequence encodes CASSLEGGRNSPLHF.

The chain is built from TRBV7-3 and TRBJ2-1, with D perhaps matching TRBD2 (6 bases). V lost 5 bases and J lost 1, with 12 bases in between. Germline values: CDR1 SGHTA, CDR2 FQGTGA. The CDR3 loop spans 15 amino acids. This CDR3 reads CASSAERASYNEQFF. CDR3 bases: TGTGCCAGCAGCGCCGAGCGGGCGTCCTACAATGAGCAGTTCTTC.

The gene calls are TRBV5-4 and TRBJ2-5, with D possibly matching TRBD2 (6 bases). The germline V gene encodes CDR1 SGHNT and CDR2 YYREEE (reference sequence). The CDR3 is 14 residues long. V shed 0 bases and J shed 4 bases, with 10 bases lying between them. CDR3: CASSLEGLGETQYF. The CDR3 DNA reads as TGTGCCAGCAGCTTGGAGGGACTCGGAGAGACCCAGTACTTC. The complete variable domain, with remaining parts taken from reference TRBV5-4 and TRBJ2-5, reads ETGVTQSPTHLIKTRGQQVTLRCSSQSGHNTVSWYQQALGQGPQFIFQYYREEENGRGNFPPRFSGLQFPNYSSELNVNALELDDSALYLCASSLEGLGETQYFGPGTRLLVL.

The chain carries TRBV15 and TRBJ1-2; D call uncertain. The CDR3 extends over 14 amino acids. Germline V gene data show CDR1 as LNHNV and CDR2 as YYDKDF (reference sequence). Between the trimmed V and J ends, which lost 1 base and 5 bases, there was a span of 11 bases. The DNA for the CDR3 is TGTGCCACCAGCAGAGCCGCGTCCTCTTATGGCTACACCTTC. Protein: CATSRAASSYGYTF.

The chain carries TRBV5-6 and TRBJ2-5; no firm D call. V was cut by 2 bases and J by 4 bases, with 3 bases left in between. Germline loops: CDR1 SGHDT, CDR2 YYEEEE. The CDR3 extends over 11 amino acids. CDR3 sequence: CASSLRETQYF. In DNA, the CDR3 is TGTGCCAGCAGCTTAAGAGAGACCCAGTACTTC.

This clone showed up just once. This chain connects TRBV5-1 to TRBJ2-1; a weak D match, TRBD1 (7 bases). The CDR3 is made up of 15 amino acids. The V gene lost 7 bases and the J gene lost 4 bases, with 18 bases spanning the gap. Germline V lookup: CDR1 SGHRS, CDR2 YFSETQ. The CDR3 region has the DNA TGCGCCAGCGGCTACTCAGGGGGGCAATACAATGAGCAGTTCTTC. Translating it yields CASGYSGGQYNEQFF.

The gene calls are TRBV4-3 and TRBJ1-5, with D possibly TRBD1 on 6 matching bases. V shed 0 bases and J shed 15 bases, with 12 bases lying between them. CDR1 is LGHNA, CDR2 YSLEER, per germline. CDR3 length: 12 amino acids. The CDR3 DNA sequence: TGCGCCAGCAGCCAAGATGGGGGCAGTCCGCATTTT. Protein: CASSQDGGSPHF.

This rearrangement joins TRBV12-3 or TRBV12-4 to TRBJ1-2; D perhaps matches TRBD1 (5 bases). The CDR3 has 13 residues. The V and J ends lost 7 bases and 3 bases respectively, with 12 bases between them. In DNA, the CDR3 is TGTGCCAGCAACCCAGGACATGACTATGGCTACACCTTC. It encodes CASNPGHDYGYTF.

V and J are TRBV5-1 and TRBJ1-6, with D possibly matching TRBD1 (5 bases). CDR1 and CDR2 from the germline V gene are SGHRS and YFSETQ. This CDR3 spans 16 amino acids. V gave up 4 bases and J gave up 7 bases, with 18 bases separating them. CDR3 loop: CASSRQQAGENSPLHF. In nucleotides, the CDR3 is TGCGCCAGCAGCCGTCAACAGGCGGGTGAAAATTCACCCCTCCACTTT.